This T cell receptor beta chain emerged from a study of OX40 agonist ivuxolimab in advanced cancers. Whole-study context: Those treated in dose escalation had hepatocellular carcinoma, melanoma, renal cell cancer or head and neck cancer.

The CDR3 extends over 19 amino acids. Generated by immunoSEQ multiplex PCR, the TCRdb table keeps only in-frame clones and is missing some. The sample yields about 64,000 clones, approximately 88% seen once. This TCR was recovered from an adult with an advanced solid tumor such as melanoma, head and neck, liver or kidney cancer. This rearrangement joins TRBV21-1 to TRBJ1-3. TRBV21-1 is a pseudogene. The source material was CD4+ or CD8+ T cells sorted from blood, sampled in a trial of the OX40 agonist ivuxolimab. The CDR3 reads CASYNRPRPGPNSGNTIYF. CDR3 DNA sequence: TGTGCCAGCTACAACAGGCCGAGACCGGGACCCAACTCTGGAAACACCATATATTTT.